Listed below are T cell receptor beta chains from one sample, sequenced in a study of blood T cells in healthy people across ages. TCRdb reprocessed the 5' RACE reads via MiXCR and lists one record per CDR3 protein. The table has around 800,000 distinct CDR3 sequences, under 45% seen once. Sequencing used blood. Every receptor here comes from a man aged 55 to 69 in good health. Both conserved end residues are trimmed from each CDR3.

TRBV10-3,AISERADSYEQY
TRBV7-9,ASSLSHEQF
TRBV6-1,ASSAPGRGFFVPNEKLF
TRBV3-1,ASSRNNSPLH
TRBV7-2,ASSAELGDTQY
TRBV4-2,ASSQVQGPDTQY
TRBV6-2/TRBV6-3,ASSYSRPGQGYEQY
TRBV4-3,ASSQNTLGTGELF
TRBV10-3,AISESLPGGGYQATQF
TRBV13,ASSPISSGENEQF
TRBV27,ASRPRAGNLYEQY
TRBV2,ASSEDRGPSPLH
TRBV5-5,ASRSGLGVGELQETQY
TRBV6-2/TRBV6-3,ASRLSGRFSGANVLT
TRBV4-3,ASSHQLEGNEQF
TRBV20-1,SARGGTGSTDTQY
TRBV4-3,ASSPTGINYGYT
TRBV4-3,ASSIDASQGKNIQY
TRBV5-1,ASSFLQGAPYNEQF
TRBV20-1,SARALGGGLDTQY
TRBV9,ASSVGRGPNNTQY
TRBV7-2,ASSLSPGANVLT
TRBV25-1,ASSEYGRQDYGYT
TRBV7-9,ASSLGVAVNEKLF
TRBV29-1,SARTGGPGELF
TRBV27,ASGRTGGSYGYT
TRBV3-1,ASSARSTEGGYEQY
TRBV12-3/TRBV12-4,ASSLDGGRVDTQY
TRBV29-1,SVGGTGRDTQY
TRBV14,ASSRGGFEQY
TRBV7-3,ASSLTTGTVTDTQY
TRBV9,ASSVGVTSGAYEQY
TRBV4-3,ASSHGRVGREAF
TRBV29-1,SARTPISHEQY
TRBV6-2/TRBV6-3,ASSPLTIAKNIQF
TRBV5-6,ASSLVSSGGSYNEQF
TRBV6-6,ASSRGPNEKLF
TRBV4-1,ASSQDPISSYNSPLH
TRBV20-1,SAKDSNRGVYGYT
TRBV5-5,ASSLGSGARETQY